Below, one T cell receptor beta chain is given with its context. The antigen is undetermined. The data derive from a study of Ad26.COV2.S vaccination and SARS-CoV-2 variants. Treatment described: 19 received Ad26.COV2.S at low or high dose, single or two shots; about 5 received placebo; per-sample allocation not given. Samples analyzed were those drawn on day 63 after the first vaccine or placebo injection. The CDR3 covers 15 residues. Trimming removed 5 bases at V and 1 base at J, with 14 bases between. Germline V gene sequence: CDR1 LGHNA, CDR2 YSLEER. Study findings and constraints: The breadth of spike-specific CD8+ and CD4+ T cell responses after vaccination was reportedly substantial.

Repertoires were generated with immunoSEQ multiplex PCR, while TCRdb's copy carries only in-frame clones and drops some. The sample shows over 400,000 clones, approximately 90% of them seen only once. The sample was peripheral blood, taken in a trial of Ad26.COV2.S vaccine versus placebo. The rearrangement links TRBV4-3 to TRBJ1-2; maybe TRBD1 (5 bases). The receptor comes from a person aged 18-65 years who received the Ad26.COV2.S COVID-19 vaccine or a placebo. The CDR3 coding sequence is TGCGCCAGCAGCGTCGGGACGGCTTATAACTATGGCTACACCTTC. Protein sequence: CASSVGTAYNYGYTF.